This TCR beta chain was documented in a study of blood T cell repertoires in COVID-19. Here immunoSEQ multiplex PCR was the method, and the copy in TCRdb shows in-frame clones only, minus some. The repertoire holds hundreds of thousands of clones, about 86% seen once, with roughly 3.8% in the top ten. The CDR3 spans 15 residues. Germline assignment: CDR1 LGHNT and CDR2 FRNRAP. The germline V and J ends were trimmed by 5 bases and 7 bases, with 15 bases remaining between them. Clinical histories supplied by participants themselves formed the basis of cohort assignment. The origin of this receptor is a woman aged 35 to 49 with acute COVID-19. The sample comprised PBMCs or T cells enriched from blood (not recorded which). The J gene is TRBJ1-6, the V gene TRBV12-5; D is uncertain. The CDR3 region is CASGPLGPSNSPLHF. CDR3 DNA: TGTGCTAGTGGTCCATTGGGCCCGTCAAATTCACCCCTCCACTTT.